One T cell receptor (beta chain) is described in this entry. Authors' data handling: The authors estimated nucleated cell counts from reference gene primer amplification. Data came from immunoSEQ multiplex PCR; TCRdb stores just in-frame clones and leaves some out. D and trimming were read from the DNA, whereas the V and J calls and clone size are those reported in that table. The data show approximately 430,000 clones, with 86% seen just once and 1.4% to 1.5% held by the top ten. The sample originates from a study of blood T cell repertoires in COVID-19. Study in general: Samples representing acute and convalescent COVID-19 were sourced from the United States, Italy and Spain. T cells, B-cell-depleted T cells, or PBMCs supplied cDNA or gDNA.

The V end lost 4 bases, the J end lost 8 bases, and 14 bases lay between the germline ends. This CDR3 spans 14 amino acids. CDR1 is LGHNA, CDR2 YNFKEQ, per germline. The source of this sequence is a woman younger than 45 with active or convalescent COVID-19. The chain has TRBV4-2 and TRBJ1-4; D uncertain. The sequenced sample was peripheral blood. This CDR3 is CASSLTRVLEKLFF. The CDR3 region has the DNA TGTGCCAGCAGCCTCACCCGGGTCTTGGAAAAACTGTTTTTT.